Below, 14 T cell receptor beta chains from the same sample are listed, as sequenced in a study of OX40 agonist ivuxolimab in advanced cancers. Here immunoSEQ multiplex PCR was the method, and the copy in TCRdb shows in-frame clones only, minus some. The sample holds about 79,000 clones; over 75% are singletons and the top ten take less than 4.5%. The sample consisted of CD4+ or CD8+ T cells sorted from blood, taken in a trial of the OX40 agonist ivuxolimab. Receptors originate from an adult with an advanced solid tumor such as melanoma, head and neck, liver or kidney cancer.

This clone appeared a few times. The chain has TRBV6-5 and TRBJ2-7, with D possibly matching TRBD2 (5 bases). V was clipped by 0 bases and J by 6 bases, with 15 bases between them. Per the germline V gene, CDR1 is MNHEY and CDR2 is SVGAGI. The CDR3 runs to 15 residues. The CDR3 region is CASSYSSRGRSEQYF. In DNA, the CDR3 is TGTGCCAGCAGTTACTCCAGCCGGGGTCGGAGCGAGCAGTACTTC.

V gene TRBV5-4 combines with J gene TRBJ1-1; D is uncertain. The V end lost 1 base, the J end lost 7 bases, and 17 bases lay between the germline ends. The CDR3 has 15 residues. Germline values: CDR1 SGHNT, CDR2 YYREEE (reference sequence). CDR3 amino acids: CASSLMSGGAGEAFF. CDR3 DNA: TGTGCCAGCAGCTTGATGAGTGGCGGCGCCGGTGAAGCTTTCTTT.

The genes are TRBV9 and TRBJ2-1; D not resolved. The CDR3 spans 13 residues. The V and J ends lost 0 bases and 5 bases respectively, with 6 bases between them. Germline CDR1 SGDLS, CDR2 YYNGEE. CDR3 sequence (DNA): TGTGCCAGCAGCGTAGGCCTTCACAATGAGCAGTTCTTC. Its protein is CASSVGLHNEQFF.

The chain is built from TRBV19 and TRBJ2-7; a weak D match, TRBD1 (6 bases). The CDR3 runs 14 residues. Germline-derived CDR1 and CDR2 are LNHDA and SQIVND (reference sequence). Between the trimmed V and J ends, which lost 1 base and 4 bases, there was a span of 11 bases. CDR3 nucleotides: TGTGCCAGTAGTATAGGTACAGGGTGGTACGAGCAGTACTTC. It encodes CASSIGTGWYEQYF.

This sequence joins TRBV7-9 and TRBJ1-2; D uncertain. The germline V gene has CDR1 SEHNR and CDR2 FQNEAQ (reference sequence). The length of the CDR3 is 14 residues. V gave up 4 bases and J gave up 6 bases, with 15 bases separating them. The CDR3 region has the DNA TGTGCCAGCAGCTCAGGACTTGCCGTCCATGGCTACACCTTC. Translated, it gives CASSSGLAVHGYTF.

V gene TRBV11-2 combines with J gene TRBJ2-1; D not resolved. The V end lost 2 bases, the J end lost 8 bases, and 7 bases lay between the germline ends. This CDR3 has 12 residues. Germline values: CDR1 SGHAT, CDR2 FQNNGV. The CDR3 loop is CASSLRGDEQFF. The CDR3 bases are TGTGCCAGCAGCTTACGAGGAGATGAGCAGTTCTTC.

This chain connects TRBV5-4 to TRBJ2-1; maybe TRBD2 (6 bases). The germline V gene has CDR1 SGHNT and CDR2 YYREEE (reference sequence). Trimming stripped 2 bases from V and 8 bases from J, with 11 bases between. The CDR3 contains 13 residues. Written as DNA, the CDR3 is TGTGCCAGCAGCTTACCCCCGGGGGATGAGCAGTTCTTC. Amino acid sequence: CASSLPPGDEQFF.

V gene TRBV7-9 combines with J gene TRBJ1-6; D not resolved. CDR1 is SEHNR and CDR2 is FQNEAQ in the germline V gene (reference sequence). CDR3 length equals 13 residues. The V and J ends lost 1 base and 6 bases respectively, with 4 bases between them. The CDR3 region has the DNA TGTGCCAGCAGCTTAGACCTTAATTCACCCCTCCACTTT. Its translation is CASSLDLNSPLHF.

The rearrangement joins TRBV4-3 to TRBJ2-3; D might be TRBD2 (6 bases). The CDR3 has 17 amino acids. Trimming removed 4 bases from V and 5 bases from J, with 22 bases in between. Germline V gene lookup returns CDR1 LGHNA and CDR2 YSLEER. CDR3 region: CASSPKGGGTRQDTQYF. The CDR3 bases are TGCGCCAGCAGCCCAAAGGGCGGCGGGACCAGACAAGATACGCAGTATTTT.

This chain uses TRBV27 with TRBJ2-7, with a tentative D call TRBD2 (6 bases). The germline V gene encodes CDR1 MNHEY and CDR2 SMNVEV (reference sequence). Trimming took off 2 bases at V and 5 bases at J, with 16 bases between the two ends. This CDR3 comprises 15 residues. The CDR3 is CASSLARGGVHEQYF. The CDR3 DNA follows: TGTGCCAGCAGTTTAGCCCGCGGCGGGGTCCACGAGCAGTACTTC.

The chain is built from TRBV9 and TRBJ2-1, with D tentatively TRBD2 (6 bases). CDR3 length equals 16 residues. Germline V gene lookup returns CDR1 SGDLS and CDR2 YYNGEE. V was cut by 1 base and J by 5 bases, with 16 bases left in between. The CDR3 region has the DNA TGTGCCAGCAGCGTACCCGGGGCCGGCGGGGACAATGAGCAGTTCTTC. As protein: CASSVPGAGGDNEQFF.

V gene TRBV7-8 combines with J gene TRBJ2-3, with D maybe TRBD2 (6 bases). In germline, CDR1 is SGHVS, CDR2 FQNEAQ. This CDR3 has 18 residues. V lost 6 bases and J 0 bases, leaving 22 bases between the germline ends. CDR3 residues: CASRDLGGFSGSTDTQYF. The CDR3 nucleotides are TGTGCCAGCAGAGACCTAGGAGGTTTTAGCGGAAGCACAGATACGCAGTATTTT.

There are a few counts of this clone. The chain links TRBV2 to TRBJ2-1; no reliable D call. Germline lookup yields CDR1 SNHLY and CDR2 FYNNEI. The V gene lost 7 bases and the J gene lost 6 bases, with 10 bases spanning the gap. The CDR3 has 12 residues. This chain's CDR3 is CASTGGFNEQFF. The DNA for the CDR3 is TGTGCCAGCACGGGCGGATTCAATGAGCAGTTCTTC.

The gene calls are TRBV7-4 and TRBJ1-1; D is perhaps TRBD1 (6 bases). Germline assignment: CDR1 SGHVT and CDR2 SQSDAQ. The V end lost 5 bases, the J end lost 5 bases, and 21 bases lay between the germline ends. The CDR3 spans 16 residues. The CDR3 sequence is CASSVPPYGGQTEAFF. The CDR3 DNA is TGTGCCAGCAGCGTTCCTCCCTATGGGGGGCAAACTGAAGCTTTCTTT.